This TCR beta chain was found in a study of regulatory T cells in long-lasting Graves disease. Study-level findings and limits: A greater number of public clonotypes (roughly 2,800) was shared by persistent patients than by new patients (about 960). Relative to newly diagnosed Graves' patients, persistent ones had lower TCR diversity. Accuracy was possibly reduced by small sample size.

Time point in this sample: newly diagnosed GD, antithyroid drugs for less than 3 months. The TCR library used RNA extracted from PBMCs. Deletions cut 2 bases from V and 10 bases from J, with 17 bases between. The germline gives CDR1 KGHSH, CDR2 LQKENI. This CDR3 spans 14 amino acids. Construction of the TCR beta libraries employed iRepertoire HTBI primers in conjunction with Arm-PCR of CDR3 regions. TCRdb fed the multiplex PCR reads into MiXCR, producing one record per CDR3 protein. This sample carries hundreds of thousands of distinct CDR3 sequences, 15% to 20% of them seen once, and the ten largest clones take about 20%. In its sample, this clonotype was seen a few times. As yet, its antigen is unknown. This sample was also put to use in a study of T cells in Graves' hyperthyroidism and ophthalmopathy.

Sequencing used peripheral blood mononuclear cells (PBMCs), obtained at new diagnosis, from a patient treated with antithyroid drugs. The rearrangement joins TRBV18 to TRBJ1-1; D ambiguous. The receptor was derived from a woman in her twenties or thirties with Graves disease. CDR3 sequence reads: CASSPLRLNAGAFF. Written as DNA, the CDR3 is TGTGCCAGCTCACCATTGAGGCTGAACGCGGGAGCTTTCTTT.